A single sample is the source of the 25 T cell receptor beta chains below, sequenced in a study of tissue T cells after allogeneic stem cell transplantation. Described time point: mouse harvest day 14 after allogeneic transplant. Each mouse received 10^7 T-cell-depleted marrow cells plus 10^6 splenic CD5+ T cells by tail vein. Produced via immunoSEQ multiplex PCR; TCRdb's table is partial and in-frame only. The sample contains a few thousand clones, roughly 30% of which appear only once. The sequencing sample was made of skin. All receptors derive from a female BALB/c mouse given C57BL/6 T cells with graft-versus-host disease after an allogeneic hematopoietic cell transplant.

This clone is classed as medium-sized. Genes and germline come from the mouse. Coverage ceases 1 residue before the CDR3 finishes, and the germline J gene fills in the end. The chain recombines TRBV26 with TRBJ1-1; D may be TRBD1 (6 bases). Germline values: CDR1 KGHPV, CDR2 FQNQEV (reference sequence). Trimming pared 6 bases from V and 0 bases from J, leaving 8 bases between. This CDR3 spans 13 amino acids. The CDR3 bases that were read are TGTGCCAGCAGGGACAGATCAAACACAGAAGTCTTC. Protein product: CASRDRSNTEVF. The whole CDR3 region reads CASRDRSNTEVFF.

This clone ranks as medium-sized. Germline and genes: mouse. The read stops 1 residue short of the end of the CDR3; the missing end is completed from the germline J gene. The V gene is TRBV23, the J gene TRBJ2-7; the table's D call of TRBD2 was not tested on the DNA. Per germline, CDR1 KGHTA and CDR2 FQNQQP. The CDR3 length is 14 residues. The CDR3 region is CSSSGSGGAQEQYF. CDR3 bases read: TGCTCCAGCAGCGGTTCTGGGGGGGCGCAGGAACAGTAC.

By its share, this clone is medium-sized. The germline and genes are mouse ones. The sequenced CDR3 bases are TGTGCCAGCAGTCTGTACGACGAAAGATTATTT. It yields the protein CASSLYDERLF. The whole CDR3 is CASSLYDERLFF. The chain carries TRBV26 and TRBJ1-4; no definite D call. The read terminates 1 residue ahead of where the CDR3 ends, so the germline J gene completes it. The CDR3 has 12 residues. Per the germline V gene, CDR1 is KGHPV and CDR2 is FQNQEV (reference sequence). V was trimmed by 1 base and J by 6 bases, leaving 3 bases between them.

This clone has just a few counts. The listed genes are named as in mouse. Read coverage stops 1 residue before the CDR3 terminus; the germline J gene supplies the remainder. This chain connects TRBV29 to TRBJ1-1, with a possible D match to TRBD1 (6 bases). The CDR3 contains 14 residues. V was shortened by 3 bases and J by 1 base, with 9 bases between the two germline ends. Germline CDR1 MSHET, CDR2 SYDVDS. Here the CDR3 reads CASSFAGENTEVFF. The CDR3 bases that were read are TGTGCTAGCAGTTTTGCAGGGGAAAACACAGAAGTCTTC.

This clone was found a few times. Mouse gene names apply. With the read ending 1 residue before the CDR3 end, the germline J gene is used to fill in that end. The chain has TRBV19 and TRBJ2-3, with D perhaps TRBD1 (6 bases). The CDR3 spans 15 residues. V was cut by 2 bases and J by 0 bases, with 10 bases left in between. CDR1 is FNHDT, CDR2 SITEND, per germline (reference sequence). The CDR3 spells CASSIGTTSAETLYF. CDR3 DNA, as far as it was read: TGTGCCAGCAGTATCGGGACAACTAGTGCAGAAACGCTGTAT.

With regard to this clone: Gene names refer to mouse genes. Sequencing ends 1 residue short of the CDR3 end; the germline J gene provides the rest. This rearrangement joins TRBV2 to TRBJ2-4; D not certain. Trimming removed 0 bases at V and 0 bases at J, with 4 bases between. This CDR3 has 14 residues. Germline loops: CDR1 LGHNA, CDR2 YSYQKL. The CDR3 DNA, read in part, is TGTGCCAGCAGCCAAGAAACTAGTCAAAACACCTTGTAC. Protein sequence: CASSQETSQNTLY. The whole CDR3 protein reads CASSQETSQNTLYF.

This clone is medium-sized (0.01 to 0.1%). Germline and genes here are mouse. Incomplete CDR3 DNA: TGTGCCAGCAGTGGGGACAACTCCTATGAACAGTAC. This gives the protein CASSGDNSYEQY. Given in full, the CDR3 is CASSGDNSYEQYF. The chain recombines TRBV13-1 with TRBJ2-7, with D maybe TRBD1 (6 bases). The read gets to within 1 residue of the CDR3 end, and the germline J gene fills in the rest. V was trimmed by 3 bases and J by 0 bases, leaving 7 bases between them. The germline V gene encodes CDR1 NSHNY and CDR2 SYGAGN. The length of the CDR3 is 13 residues.

On this clone: Gene names are mouse gene names. The read comes to an end 1 residue before the CDR3 does, leaving the germline J gene to fill in the end. The rearrangement uses TRBV3 and TRBJ2-1; D could derive from TRBD1 or TRBD2 (5 bases each). Germline loops: CDR1 SNHLY, CDR2 FYNGKV (reference sequence). With 3 bases removed from V and 5 bases from J, the gap between germline ends came to 8 bases. The CDR3 runs to 13 residues. The sequenced part of the CDR3 DNA is TGTGCCAGCAGCTTGGGACGGAATGCTGAGCAGTTC. This translates into CASSLGRNAEQF. The full-length CDR3 reads as CASSLGRNAEQFF.

Concerning this clone: Gene and germline names: mouse. Read coverage stops 1 residue before the CDR3 terminus; the germline J gene supplies the remainder. The chain carries TRBV3 and TRBJ2-2, with 7 bases fitting TRBD1. The germline gives CDR1 SNHLY, CDR2 FYNGKV (reference sequence). This CDR3 is built from 14 residues. Losses at the gene ends were 6 bases for V and 2 bases for J; bases not matched to a gene: 3. CDR3 protein: CASRSGQNTGQLYF. CDR3 DNA, as far as it was read: TGTGCCAGCAGGTCGGGACAGAACACCGGGCAGCTCTAC.

Note on this clone: The listed genes are named as in mouse. Sequencing ends 1 residue short of the CDR3 end; the germline J gene provides the rest. J is TRBJ2-1 and V is TRBV26, with unresolved D. Germline assignment: CDR1 KGHPV and CDR2 FQNQEV (reference sequence). This CDR3 comprises 10 residues. The V gene lost 2 bases and the J gene lost 7 bases, with 0 bases spanning the gap. CDR3 sequence reads: CASSLAEQFF. CDR3 DNA (partial): TGTGCCAGCAGTCTGGCTGAGCAGTTC.

With regard to this clone: Gene names denote mouse genes. The read is 1 residue too short to cover the CDR3 end, so that end is filled in from the germline J gene. The rearrangement uses TRBV13-2 and TRBJ1-6, with D perhaps matching TRBD1 (6 bases). TRBJ1-6 is recorded as an ORF, its role being uncertain. Germline V lookup: CDR1 NNHNN, CDR2 SYGAGS (reference sequence). This CDR3 region has 14 residues. Trimming removed 4 bases from V and 4 bases from J, with 9 bases in between. Partial CDR3 DNA: TGTGCCAGCGGTCCAGGACAGTATAATTCGCCCCTCTAC. Its protein product is CASGPGQYNSPLY. The entire CDR3 protein reads CASGPGQYNSPLYF.

This clone was picked up a small number of times. Germline and genes here are mouse. Read data end 1 residue before the CDR3 end; the end is taken from the germline J gene. The chain recombines TRBV26 with TRBJ1-1, with D possibly matching TRBD1 (5 bases). V was pared by 0 bases and J by 3 bases, with 8 bases between. The CDR3 consists of 14 residues. Germline V gene data show CDR1 as KGHPV and CDR2 as FQNQEV (reference sequence). This CDR3 is CASSLSFRDTEVFF. CDR3 bases read: TGTGCCAGCAGTCTGTCGTTCAGGGACACAGAAGTCTTC. Drawing the rest from reference TRBV26 and TRBJ1-1, the complete variable domain is NSKVIQTPRYLVKGQGQKAKMRCIPEKGHPVVFWYQQNKNNEFKFLINFQNQEVLQQIDMTEKRFSAECPSNSPCSLEIQSSEAGDSALYLCASSLSFRDTEVFFGKGTRLTVV.

In regard to this clone: Gene names are mouse gene names. Read sequence stops 1 residue before the CDR3 end, and the germline J gene provides the missing end. The chain employs TRBV26 and TRBJ2-5; 11 nucleotides match TRBD1. This CDR3 comprises 14 residues. CDR1 KGHPV and CDR2 FQNQEV come from the germline V gene (reference sequence). V lost 4 bases to trimming and J lost 5 bases; unmatched junction nucleotides: 2. The CDR3 is CASSQGTGGDTQYF. The DNA read from the CDR3 is TGTGCCAGCAGTCAAGGGACAGGGGGAGACACCCAGTAC. Combining the CDR3 with reference TRBV26 and TRBJ2-5 gives the whole variable domain NSKVIQTPRYLVKGQGQKAKMRCIPEKGHPVVFWYQQNKNNEFKFLINFQNQEVLQQIDMTEKRFSAECPSNSPCSLEIQSSEAGDSALYLCASSQGTGGDTQYFGPGTRLLVL.

This clone is categorized as medium-sized. Gene and germline names: mouse. The CDR3 end lies 1 residue beyond the end of the read and is filled in from the germline J gene. This same CDR3 is encoded by further DNA sequences in the sample. The genes are TRBV16 and TRBJ1-3; D not resolved. This CDR3 is built from 15 residues. Germline V gene lookup returns CDR1 SGHSA and CDR2 FRNQAP. V was cut by 0 bases and J by 0 bases, with 6 bases left in between. The CDR3 region is CASSLDGNSGNTLYF. The CDR3 DNA, read in part, is TGTGCAAGCAGCTTAGATGGGAATTCTGGAAATACGCTCTAT.

On this clone itself: Gene names and germline match the mouse. Read sequence stops 1 residue before the CDR3 end, and the germline J gene provides the missing end. The chain couples TRBV1 to TRBJ1-1; TRBD1 matches at 7 bases. Germline values: CDR1 NSQYPW, CDR2 LRSPGD (reference sequence). This CDR3 spans 14 amino acids. V was pared by 4 bases and J by 1 base, with 3 bases of the junction left unmatched. CDR3 sequence reads: CTCSVRDRNTEVFF. CDR3 DNA (partial): TGCACCTGCAGTGTCCGGGACAGGAACACAGAAGTCTTC.

The sample holds a few counts of this clone. Here the gene names and germline are mouse. The read gets to within 1 residue of the CDR3 end, and the germline J gene fills in the rest. V usage is TRBV3 and J usage is TRBJ2-4; tentatively, D is TRBD1 (6 bases). V lost 5 bases and J lost 6, with 9 bases in between. CDR1 SNHLY and CDR2 FYNGKV come from the germline V gene (reference sequence). The CDR3 is 12 amino acids. Incomplete CDR3 DNA: TGTGCCAGCAGCCCCGACAGGAACACCTTGTAC. As protein: CASSPDRNTLY. The CDR3 in its entirety is CASSPDRNTLYF. Combining the CDR3 with reference TRBV3 and TRBJ2-4 gives the whole variable domain GPKVLQIPSHQIIDMGQMVTLNCDPVSNHLYFYWYKQILGQQMEFLVNFYNGKVMEKSKLFKDQFSVERPDGSYFTLKIQPTALEDSAVYFCASSPDRNTLYFGAGTRLSVL.

On this clone: Gene and germline names: mouse. Read sequence stops 1 residue before the CDR3 end, and the germline J gene provides the missing end. The chain combines TRBV26 with TRBJ1-1; 7 bases agree with TRBD1. Germline CDR1 reads KGHPV; CDR2 reads FQNQEV (reference sequence). With V trimmed by 1 base and J by 0 bases, 2 bases remained unmatched. The CDR3 spans 15 residues. The sequenced CDR3 bases are TGTGCCAGCAGTCTGTTACAGGGGACAAACACAGAAGTCTTC. Translated, it gives CASSLLQGTNTEVF. The whole CDR3 sequence is CASSLLQGTNTEVFF.

Only one count was recorded for this clone. The gene symbols are mouse symbols. From the germline J gene comes the end of the CDR3, since the read stops 1 residue before it. The V gene is TRBV26, the J gene TRBJ2-4; D is ambiguous. Germline CDR1 KGHPV, CDR2 FQNQEV (reference sequence). Trimming took 4 bases from V and 0 from J, leaving 11 bases between them. This CDR3 is built from 15 residues. The CDR3 loop is CASSPTPRSQNTLYF. CDR3 bases read: TGTGCCAGCAGTCCAACTCCCCGGAGTCAAAACACCTTGTAC.

In this sample, this clone turned up a few times. The gene names given are mouse names. Coverage ceases 1 residue before the CDR3 finishes, and the germline J gene fills in the end. The chain has TRBV5 and TRBJ1-4; TRBD1 agrees at 10 bases. CDR1 and CDR2 (germline): LGHNA, YNLKQL (reference sequence). There are 15 residues in the CDR3. V shed 4 bases, J shed 3 bases, and the junction held 2 bases outside the gene matches. The CDR3 bases that were read are TGTGCCAGCAGCCGAGACAGGGGGCCCAACGAAAGATTATTT. It codes for CASSRDRGPNERLF. The entire CDR3 is CASSRDRGPNERLFF.

A note on this clone: Gene names denote mouse genes. CDR3 amino acids: CASGDRGNQDTQYF. Incomplete CDR3 DNA: TGTGCCAGCGGTGATCGGGGGAACCAAGACACCCAGTAC. The chain links TRBV13-2 to TRBJ2-5; D might be TRBD1 or TRBD2, each matching 5 bases. Read coverage stops 1 residue before the CDR3 terminus; the germline J gene supplies the remainder. V was shortened by 1 base and J by 0 bases, with 6 bases between the two germline ends. Germline V gene lookup returns CDR1 NNHNN and CDR2 SYGAGS (reference sequence). The CDR3 loop spans 14 amino acids.

About this clone itself: The gene names given are mouse names. Read sequence stops 1 residue before the CDR3 end, and the germline J gene provides the missing end. The chain is built from TRBV5 and TRBJ2-4; 10 positions agree with TRBD2. Per the germline V gene, CDR1 is LGHNA and CDR2 is YNLKQL (reference sequence). This CDR3 is 17 amino acids long. V was pared by 0 bases and J by 0 bases, with 3 bases of the junction left unmatched. The CDR3 spells CASSQDWGGPSQNTLYF. The CDR3 bases that were read are TGTGCCAGCAGCCAAGACTGGGGGGGCCCTAGTCAAAACACCTTGTAC.

This clone was counted only a few times. Genes and germline come from the mouse. From the germline J gene comes the end of the CDR3, since the read stops 1 residue before it. The chain recombines TRBV16 with TRBJ2-7; 9 nucleotides line up with TRBD2. From germline, CDR1 is SGHSA and CDR2 FRNQAP. V lost 5 bases and J lost 3; bases outside the gene matches: 2. This CDR3 comprises 13 residues. The chain's CDR3 is CASSRTGVYEQYF. The sequenced CDR3 bases are TGTGCAAGCAGCCGGACTGGGGTCTATGAACAGTAC.

Comments on this clone: Gene names and germline match the mouse. Coverage ceases 1 residue before the CDR3 finishes, and the germline J gene fills in the end. The rearrangement uses TRBV13-2 and TRBJ2-3; a weak D match, TRBD2 (7 bases). CDR3 length equals 14 residues. In germline, CDR1 is NNHNN, CDR2 SYGAGS (reference sequence). V lost 0 bases to trimming and J lost 4 bases, with 9 bases between them. The CDR3 DNA, read in part, is TGTGCCAGCGGTGATGTGGGGGGCTCAGAAACGCTGTAT. It codes for CASGDVGGSETLY. In full, the CDR3 is CASGDVGGSETLYF.

As regards this clone: Any gene name here is a mouse gene name. The CDR3 is CASSSRTSAETLYF. The CDR3 DNA, read in part, is TGTGCCAGCAGCTCGAGAACTAGTGCAGAAACGCTGTAT. The rearrangement joins TRBV3 to TRBJ2-3; no reliable D call. The read ends 1 residue before the CDR3 terminus; that terminus is restored from the germline J gene. The germline V gene has CDR1 SNHLY and CDR2 FYNGKV (reference sequence). The V end lost 4 bases, the J end lost 0 bases, and 8 bases lay between the germline ends. This CDR3 contains 14 residues.

This clone was found a few times. Genes and germline are mouse. The CDR3 extends 1 residue past the end of the read, so its final part is completed from the germline J gene. The chain uses TRBV26 and TRBJ1-4; D is unclear. This CDR3 has 11 amino acids. CDR1 is KGHPV and CDR2 is FQNQEV in the germline V gene (reference sequence). Trimming removed 2 bases from V and 6 bases from J, with 1 base in between. CDR3 DNA (partial): TGTGCCAGCAGTCTGCACGAAAGATTATTT. This codes for CASSLHERLF. The entire CDR3 sequence reads CASSLHERLFF.